A single T cell receptor (beta chain) is shown here with its context. This clone's antigen is unknown. No base-level quality is on record; no much larger clone is a single base apart. This sample was included in a study of T cell changes during pregnancy in multiple sclerosis (dated by TCRdb to between 2018 and 2020). Broadly, across the study: The study looked at changes in the T cell repertoire across pregnancy in women with multiple sclerosis.

Library prep was done by the immunoSEQ multiplex PCR assay. This is the immuneACCESS table as TCRdb keeps it, with only in-frame sequences that have V and J called. A part of the clones is gone; compared with another copy, unresolved V genes explain less than half, and the rest is unexplained. The sample has about 44,000 clones on record, approximately 90% of them singletons. The ten largest make up about 1.2% of the sample. The germline V gene (reference sequence) sets CDR1 to GTSNPN and CDR2 to SVGIG. The CDR3 contains 12 residues, cysteine and phenylalanine counted. Of all the DNA, just the CDR3 is kept, 36 bases in frame from base 1. V and J lose 0 bases and 2 bases, and a span of 5 bases separates them.

The material sequenced was CD4+ T cells from peripheral blood mononuclear cells, taken after pregnancy. Recombination connected TRBV30 to TRBJ2-7, with the D gene call left open. The sequence came from a female donor with multiple sclerosis, enrolled in a pregnancy study. CDR3 loop: CAWSVKTYEQYF. The DNA reads TGTGCCTGGAGTGTCAAAACCTACGAGCAGTACTTC.